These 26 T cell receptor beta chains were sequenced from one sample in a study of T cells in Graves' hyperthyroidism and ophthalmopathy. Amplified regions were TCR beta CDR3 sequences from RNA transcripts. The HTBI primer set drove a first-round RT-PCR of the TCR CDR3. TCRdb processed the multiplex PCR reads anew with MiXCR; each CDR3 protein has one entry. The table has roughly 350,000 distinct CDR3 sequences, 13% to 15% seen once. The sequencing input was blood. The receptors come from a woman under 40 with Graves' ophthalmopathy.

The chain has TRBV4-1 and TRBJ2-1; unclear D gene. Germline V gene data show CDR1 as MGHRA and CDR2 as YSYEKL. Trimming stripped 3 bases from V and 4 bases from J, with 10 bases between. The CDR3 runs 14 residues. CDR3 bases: TGCGCCAGCAGCCACGCGGACGGGTACAATGAGCAGTTCTTC. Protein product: CASSHADGYNEQFF.

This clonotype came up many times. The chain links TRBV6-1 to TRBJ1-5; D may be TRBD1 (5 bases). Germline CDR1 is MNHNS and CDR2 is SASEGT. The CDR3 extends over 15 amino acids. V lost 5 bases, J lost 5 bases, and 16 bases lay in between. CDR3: CASSFGRDVDQPQHF. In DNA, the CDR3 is TGTGCCAGCAGTTTCGGCAGGGACGTGGATCAGCCCCAGCATTTT.

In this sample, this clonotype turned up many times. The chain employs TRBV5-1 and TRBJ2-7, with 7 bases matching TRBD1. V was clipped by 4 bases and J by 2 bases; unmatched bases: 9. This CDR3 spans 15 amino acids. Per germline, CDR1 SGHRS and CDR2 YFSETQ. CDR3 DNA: TGCGCCAGCAGCATAGGACAGGTCGGGACCTACGAGCAGTACTTC. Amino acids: CASSIGQVGTYEQYF.

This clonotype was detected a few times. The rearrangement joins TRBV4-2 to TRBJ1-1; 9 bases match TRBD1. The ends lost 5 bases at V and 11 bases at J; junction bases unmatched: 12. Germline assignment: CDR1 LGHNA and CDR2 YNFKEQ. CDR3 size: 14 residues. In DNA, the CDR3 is TGTGCCAGCAGCAAATTAACAGGGGGCGGGGTGGCTTTCTTT. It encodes CASSKLTGGGVAFF.

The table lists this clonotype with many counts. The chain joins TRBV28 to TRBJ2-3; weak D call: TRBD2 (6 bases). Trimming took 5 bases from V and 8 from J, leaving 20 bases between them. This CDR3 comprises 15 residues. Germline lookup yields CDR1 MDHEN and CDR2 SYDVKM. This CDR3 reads CASSRTGLAEPTQYF. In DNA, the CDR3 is TGTGCCAGCAGTAGAACGGGACTTGCTGAGCCTACGCAGTATTTT.

The CDR3 DNA follows: TGTGCCAGCAGTAAACCTAGCGGAGAAGAGACCCAGTACTTC. Its translation: CASSKPSGEETQYF. V is TRBV6-1 and J is TRBJ2-5; 7 nucleotides align to TRBD2. The CDR3 contains 14 residues. Per the germline V gene, CDR1 is MNHNS and CDR2 is SASEGT. The junction had 6 bases not matched to a gene; V was cut back by 5 bases and J by 3 bases.

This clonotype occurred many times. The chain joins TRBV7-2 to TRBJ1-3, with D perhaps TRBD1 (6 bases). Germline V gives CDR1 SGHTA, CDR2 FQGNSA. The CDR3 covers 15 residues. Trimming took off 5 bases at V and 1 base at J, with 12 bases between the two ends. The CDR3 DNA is TGTGCCAGCAGCAAACAGGGTCCGTCTGGAAACACCATATATTTT. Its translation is CASSKQGPSGNTIYF.

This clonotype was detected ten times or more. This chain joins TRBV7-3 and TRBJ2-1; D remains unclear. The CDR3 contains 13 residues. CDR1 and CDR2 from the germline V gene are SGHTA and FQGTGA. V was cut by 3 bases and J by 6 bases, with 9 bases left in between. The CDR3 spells CASSFSASNEQFF. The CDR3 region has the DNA TGTGCCAGCAGCTTCTCAGCGTCCAATGAGCAGTTCTTC.

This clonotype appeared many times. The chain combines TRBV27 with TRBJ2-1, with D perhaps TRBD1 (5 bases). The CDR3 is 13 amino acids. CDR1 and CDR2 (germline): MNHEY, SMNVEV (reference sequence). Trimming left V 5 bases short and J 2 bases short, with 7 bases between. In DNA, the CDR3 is TGTGCCAGCAGTACGACAGCCTACAATGAGCAGTTCTTC. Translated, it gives CASSTTAYNEQFF.

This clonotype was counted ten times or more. CDR3 sequence reads: CASSLTGGYSPLHF. The CDR3 DNA is TGCGCCAGCAGCTTGACAGGGGGATATTCACCCCTCCACTTT. The rearrangement links TRBV5-1 to TRBJ1-6; 8 bases map to TRBD1. Germline CDR1 and CDR2: SGHRS and YFSETQ. The J segment lost 8 bases and the V segment lost 1 base, leaving 2 bases of the junction unmatched. This CDR3 has 14 residues.

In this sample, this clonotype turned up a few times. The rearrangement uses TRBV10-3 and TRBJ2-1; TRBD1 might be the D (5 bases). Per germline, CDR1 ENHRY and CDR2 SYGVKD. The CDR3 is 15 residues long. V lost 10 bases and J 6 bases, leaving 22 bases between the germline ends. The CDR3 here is CATRLLYKTANEQFF. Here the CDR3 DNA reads TGTGCCACCCGACTTTTATACAAGACAGCCAATGAGCAGTTCTTC.

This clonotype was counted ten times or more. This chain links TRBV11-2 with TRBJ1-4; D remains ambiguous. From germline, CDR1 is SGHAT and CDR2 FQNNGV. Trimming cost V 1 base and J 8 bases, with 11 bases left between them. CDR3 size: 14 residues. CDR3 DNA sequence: TGTGCCAGCAGCTTAGTTACTGTAGGGGAAAAACTGTTTTTT. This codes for CASSLVTVGEKLFF.

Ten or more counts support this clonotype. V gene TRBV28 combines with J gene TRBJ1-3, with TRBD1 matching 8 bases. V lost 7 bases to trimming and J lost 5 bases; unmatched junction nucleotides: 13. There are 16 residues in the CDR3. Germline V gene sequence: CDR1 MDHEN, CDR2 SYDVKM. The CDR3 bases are TGTGCCAGCACGTTCCCCAGGGGGCTTTATAGAAACACCATATATTTT. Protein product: CASTFPRGLYRNTIYF.

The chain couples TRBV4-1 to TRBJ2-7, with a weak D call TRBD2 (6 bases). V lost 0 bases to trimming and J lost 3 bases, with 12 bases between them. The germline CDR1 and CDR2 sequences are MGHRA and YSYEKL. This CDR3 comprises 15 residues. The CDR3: CASSQETGVSYEQYF. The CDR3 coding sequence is TGCGCCAGCAGCCAAGAGACGGGGGTTAGCTACGAGCAGTACTTC.

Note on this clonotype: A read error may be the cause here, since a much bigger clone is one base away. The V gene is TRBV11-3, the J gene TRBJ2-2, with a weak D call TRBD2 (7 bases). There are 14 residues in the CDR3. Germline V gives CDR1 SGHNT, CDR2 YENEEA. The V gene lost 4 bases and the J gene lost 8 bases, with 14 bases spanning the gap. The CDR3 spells CASSSGGREGELFF. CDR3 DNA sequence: TGTGCCAGCAGCTCCGGGGGGCGAGAAGGGGAGCTGTTTTTT.

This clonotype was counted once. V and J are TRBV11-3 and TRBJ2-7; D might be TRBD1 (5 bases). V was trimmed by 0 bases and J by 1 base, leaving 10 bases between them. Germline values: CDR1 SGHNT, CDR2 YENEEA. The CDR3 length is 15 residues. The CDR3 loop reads CASSLESGASYEQYF. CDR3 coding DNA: TGTGCCAGCAGCTTAGAAAGTGGGGCTTCCTACGAGCAGTACTTC.

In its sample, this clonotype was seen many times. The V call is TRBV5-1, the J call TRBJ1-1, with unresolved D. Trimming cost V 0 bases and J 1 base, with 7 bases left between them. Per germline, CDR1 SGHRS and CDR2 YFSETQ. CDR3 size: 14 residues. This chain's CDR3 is CASSLDPGNTEAFF. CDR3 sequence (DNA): TGCGCCAGCAGCTTGGACCCAGGGAACACTGAAGCTTTCTTT. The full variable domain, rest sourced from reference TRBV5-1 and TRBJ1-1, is KAGVTQTPRYLIKTRGQQVTLSCSPISGHRSVSWYQQTPGQGLQFLFEYFSETQRNKGNFPGRFSGRQFSNSRSEMNVSTLELGDSALYLCASSLDPGNTEAFFGQGTRLTVV.

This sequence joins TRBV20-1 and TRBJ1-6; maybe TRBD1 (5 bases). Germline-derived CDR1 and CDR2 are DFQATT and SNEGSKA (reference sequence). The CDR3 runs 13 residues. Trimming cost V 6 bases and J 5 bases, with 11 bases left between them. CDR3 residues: CSATTVDNSPLHF. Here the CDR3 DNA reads TGCAGTGCAACGACAGTAGATAATTCACCCCTCCACTTT.

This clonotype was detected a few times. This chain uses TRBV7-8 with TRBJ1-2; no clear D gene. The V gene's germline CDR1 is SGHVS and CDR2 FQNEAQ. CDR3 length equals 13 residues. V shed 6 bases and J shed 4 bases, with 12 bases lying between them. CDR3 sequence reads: CASSLGRIYGYTF. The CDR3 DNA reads TGTGCCAGCAGTCTCGGCAGGATCTATGGCTACACCTTC.

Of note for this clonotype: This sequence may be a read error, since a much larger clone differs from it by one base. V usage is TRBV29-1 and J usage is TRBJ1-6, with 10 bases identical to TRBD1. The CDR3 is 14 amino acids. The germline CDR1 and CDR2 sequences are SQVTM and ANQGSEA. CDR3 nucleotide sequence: TGCAGCGTTAGACAGGGGGCGTCGAATTCACCCCCCCACTTT. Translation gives CSVRQGASNSPPHF.

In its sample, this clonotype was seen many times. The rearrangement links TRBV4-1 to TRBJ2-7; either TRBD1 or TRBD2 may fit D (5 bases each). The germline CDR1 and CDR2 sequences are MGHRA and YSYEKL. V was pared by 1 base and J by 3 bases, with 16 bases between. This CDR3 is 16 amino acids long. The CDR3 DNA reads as TGCGCCAGCAGCCAAGTGGGAGTGCAGGGCGACTACGAGCAGTACTTC. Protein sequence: CASSQVGVQGDYEQYF.

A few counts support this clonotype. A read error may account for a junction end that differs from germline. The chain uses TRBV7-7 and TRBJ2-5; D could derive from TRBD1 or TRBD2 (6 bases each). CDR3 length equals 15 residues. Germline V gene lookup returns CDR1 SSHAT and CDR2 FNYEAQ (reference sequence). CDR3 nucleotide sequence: TGTGCTAGCAGCTCTGGGGGGCAGGGCCAAGAGACCCAGTACTTC. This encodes CASSSGGQGQETQYF.

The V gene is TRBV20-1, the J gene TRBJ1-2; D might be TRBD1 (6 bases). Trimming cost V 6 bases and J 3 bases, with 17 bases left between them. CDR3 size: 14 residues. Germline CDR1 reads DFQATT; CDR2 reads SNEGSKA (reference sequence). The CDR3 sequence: CSAPNRGADYGYTF. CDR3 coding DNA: TGCAGTGCACCGAATCGGGGGGCAGACTATGGCTACACCTTC.

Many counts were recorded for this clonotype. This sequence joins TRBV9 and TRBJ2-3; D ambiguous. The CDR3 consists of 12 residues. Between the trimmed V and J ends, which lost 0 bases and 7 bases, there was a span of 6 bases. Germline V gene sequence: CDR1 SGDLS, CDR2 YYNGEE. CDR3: CASSVDKHTQYF. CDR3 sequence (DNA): TGTGCCAGCAGCGTAGATAAGCATACGCAGTATTTT.

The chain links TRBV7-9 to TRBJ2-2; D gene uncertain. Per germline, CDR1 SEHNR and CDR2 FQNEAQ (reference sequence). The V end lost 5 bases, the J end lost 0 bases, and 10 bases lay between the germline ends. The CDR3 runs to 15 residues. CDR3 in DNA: TGTGCCAGCAGCAGAGCGAATACGAACACCGGGGAGCTGTTTTTT. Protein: CASSRANTNTGELFF.

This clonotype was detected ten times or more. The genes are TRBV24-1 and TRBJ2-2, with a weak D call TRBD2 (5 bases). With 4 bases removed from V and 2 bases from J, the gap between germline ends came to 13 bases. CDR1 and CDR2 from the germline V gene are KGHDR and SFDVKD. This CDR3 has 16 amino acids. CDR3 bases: TGTGCCACCAGTGACCTTCGGACTGATAACACCGGGGAGCTGTTTTTT. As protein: CATSDLRTDNTGELFF.